The 27 T cell receptor beta chains reported below all come from one sample, sequenced in a study of cytomegalovirus exposure and HLA in healthy donors. PCR was performed using 60 Vbeta and 13 Jbeta primers. The table came from immunoSEQ multiplex PCR; TCRdb's copy has only in-frame clones and leaves some out. Of about 85,000 clones listed, nearly 80% are singletons. The material sequenced was PBMCs. The receptor source for this set is a woman between 50 and 59 years old in good health and CMV-seropositive.

The V gene is TRBV30, the J gene TRBJ2-2, with TRBD2 as a possible D gene (6 bases). V dropped 3 bases and J dropped 2 bases, with 16 bases sitting between them. Germline V gene data show CDR1 as GTSNPN and CDR2 as SVGIG (reference sequence). The CDR3 has 16 amino acids. The DNA of the CDR3 is TGTGCCTGGAGCGAGGGGACTTGGCTTAACACCGGGGAGCTGTTTTTT. Encoded protein: CAWSEGTWLNTGELFF.

V is TRBV11-3 and J is TRBJ2-2, with D possibly being TRBD2 (5 bases). The V end was cut by 4 bases, the J end by 0 bases, with 9 bases between. From germline, CDR1 is SGHNT and CDR2 YENEEA. The CDR3 runs 15 residues. CDR3 DNA sequence: TGTGCCAGCAGCTCCGAGGGAACGAACACCGGGGAGCTGTTTTTT. It yields the protein CASSSEGTNTGELFF. Looking up the rest from reference TRBV11-3 and TRBJ2-2 gives the full variable domain: EAGVVQSPRYKIIEKKQPVAFWCNPISGHNTLYWYLQNLGQGPELLIRYENEEAVDDSQLPKDRFSAERLKGVDSTLKIQPAELGDSAVYLCASSSEGTNTGELFFGEGSRLTVL.

The rearrangement joins TRBV25-1 to TRBJ2-1; the D gene is possibly TRBD1 (5 bases). CDR1 MGHDK and CDR2 SYGVNS come from the germline V gene. Trimming cost V 7 bases and J 0 bases, with 13 bases left between them. The CDR3 extends over 15 amino acids. The CDR3 nucleotides are TGTGCCAGCACACACAGGTTAAGCTCCTACAATGAGCAGTTCTTC. It specifies CASTHRLSSYNEQFF.

This clone was counted a few times. The chain has TRBV10-1 and TRBJ1-3; 8 bases are a match to TRBD1. This CDR3 is 14 amino acids long. CDR1 and CDR2 from the germline V gene are WNHNN and SYGVQD (reference sequence). V was clipped by 5 bases and J by 2 bases; unmatched bases: 2. The CDR3 loop reads CASSRTGPGNTIYF. CDR3 in DNA: TGCGCCAGCAGTCGGACAGGGCCTGGAAACACCATATATTTT.

The chain combines TRBV18 with TRBJ1-2; D possibly corresponds to TRBD1 (5 bases). Germline V lookup: CDR1 KGHSH, CDR2 LQKENI. This CDR3 has 14 amino acids. Trimming took off 0 bases at V and 5 bases at J, with 10 bases between the two ends. The CDR3 coding sequence is TGTGCCAGCTCACCACCAGGGGAGGATTATGGCTACACCTTC. Translation: CASSPPGEDYGYTF.

The genes are TRBV2 and TRBJ1-2, with 7 positions matching TRBD1. The CDR3 spans 13 residues. Trimming took 5 bases from V and 4 from J; bases not matched to a gene: 4. Germline loops: CDR1 SNHLY, CDR2 FYNNEI. CDR3 protein: CASSSWDSYGYTF. In nucleotides, the CDR3 is TGTGCCAGCAGTTCCTGGGACAGCTATGGCTACACCTTC.

J is TRBJ1-2 and V is TRBV19, with 7 bases fitting TRBD1. The germline gives CDR1 LNHDA, CDR2 SQIVND (reference sequence). The CDR3 runs to 14 residues. V was clipped by 4 bases and J by 8 bases; unmatched bases: 10. The CDR3 region is CASSTPTGAEGYTF. The CDR3 region has the DNA TGTGCCAGTAGTACCCCCACAGGGGCAGAGGGCTACACCTTC. Full variable domain (remainder filled in from reference TRBV19 and TRBJ1-2): DGGITQSPKYLFRKEGQNVTLSCEQNLNHDAMYWYRQDPGQGLRLIYYSQIVNDFQKGDIAEGYSVSREKKESFPLTVTSAQKNPTAFYLCASSTPTGAEGYTFGSGTRLTVV.

The V call is TRBV10-2, the J call TRBJ2-7, with D hard to call. The CDR3 extends over 13 amino acids. The germline V and J ends were trimmed by 7 bases and 5 bases, with 15 bases remaining between them. Per germline, CDR1 WSHSY and CDR2 SAAADI. CDR3 loop: CASTPTGVDEQYF. DNA of the CDR3: TGCGCCAGCACCCCAACGGGTGTGGACGAGCAGTACTTC.

This clone was counted between two and nine times. The chain has TRBV18 and TRBJ1-4; D is unclear. The CDR3 contains 14 residues. Trimming took off 3 bases at V and 2 bases at J, with 7 bases between the two ends. CDR1 and CDR2 from the germline V gene are KGHSH and LQKENI. The CDR3 nucleotides are TGTGCCAGCTCACCGCTGCGGACTAATGAAAAACTGTTTTTT. Translating it yields CASSPLRTNEKLFF.

A few counts support this clone. V usage is TRBV4-2 and J usage is TRBJ2-3, with D perhaps matching TRBD2 (6 bases). CDR1 and CDR2 (germline): LGHNA, YNFKEQ. The CDR3 is 16 residues long. The V and J ends lost 3 bases and 5 bases respectively, with 18 bases between them. Here the CDR3 DNA reads TGTGCCAGCAGCCAGAGGGACTTAGGGCAGGGAGATACGCAGTATTTT. This sequence encodes CASSQRDLGQGDTQYF.

CDR3 in amino acids: CASSPRRDSNEQYF. CDR3 bases: TGTGCCAGCAGCCCTCGCCGGGACAGTAACGAGCAGTACTTC. The gene calls are TRBV7-3 and TRBJ2-7; 7 nucleotides align to TRBD1. V was clipped by 5 bases and J by 5 bases; unmatched bases: 9. The CDR3 has 14 residues. The germline CDR1 and CDR2 sequences are SGHTA and FQGTGA.

The J gene is TRBJ1-5, the V gene TRBV5-1; 8 bases line up with TRBD1. CDR1 and CDR2 from the germline V gene are SGHRS and YFSETQ. V lost 4 bases, J lost 5 bases, and 2 bases stayed unmatched. There are 13 residues in the CDR3. The CDR3 sequence: CASSEGQDQPQHF. CDR3 coding DNA: TGCGCCAGCAGCGAGGGACAGGATCAGCCCCAGCATTTT. The variable domain in full, with the rest retrieved from reference TRBV5-1 and TRBJ1-5, is KAGVTQTPRYLIKTRGQQVTLSCSPISGHRSVSWYQQTPGQGLQFLFEYFSETQRNKGNFPGRFSGRQFSNSRSEMNVSTLELGDSALYLCASSEGQDQPQHFGDGTRLSIL.

This chain links TRBV15 with TRBJ2-4, with 8 bases aligning to TRBD2. Trimming took 4 bases from V and 2 from J; bases not matched to a gene: 1. The CDR3 runs 14 residues. Germline CDR1 is LNHNV and CDR2 is YYDKDF (reference sequence). CDR3: CATSTGGTKNIQYF. DNA for the CDR3: TGTGCCACCAGCACGGGGGGGACCAAAAACATTCAGTACTTC.

The chain joins TRBV18 to TRBJ2-5; perhaps TRBD2 as D (7 bases). CDR1 is KGHSH and CDR2 is LQKENI in the germline V gene. The CDR3 has 16 residues. V was cut by 1 base and J by 2 bases, with 14 bases left in between. The CDR3 reads CASSPRGGRKQETQYF. The CDR3 bases are TGTGCCAGCTCACCACGGGGGGGCAGAAAGCAAGAGACCCAGTACTTC.

Worth noting for this clone: The junction differs from germline at one of its ends, possibly a read error. The V call is TRBV11-2, the J call TRBJ2-3; 11 bases agree with TRBD1. This CDR3 comprises 11 residues. The germline V gene has CDR1 SGHAT and CDR2 FQNNGV. CDR3 sequence: CASSWGDRGTF. The CDR3 DNA reads TGTGCCAGCAGCTGGGGGGACAGGGGGACCTTT.

V and J are TRBV18 and TRBJ2-1, with 12 positions matching TRBD2. V dropped 3 bases and J dropped 10; count of bases not matched to a gene: 7. CDR1 KGHSH and CDR2 LQKENI come from the germline V gene. The CDR3 sequence is 15 residues long. The CDR3 loop reads CASSPTSGRLKEQFF. The CDR3 nucleotides read TGTGCCAGCTCACCCACTAGCGGGAGGCTAAAGGAGCAGTTCTTC. Filled out from reference TRBV18 and TRBJ2-1, the complete variable domain reads NAGVMQNPRHLVRRRGQEARLRCSPMKGHSHVYWYRQLPEEGLKFMVYLQKENIIDESGMPKERFSAEFPKEGPSILRIQQVVRGDSAAYFCASSPTSGRLKEQFFGPGTRLTVL.

The chain combines TRBV7-9 with TRBJ1-1; 8 positions match TRBD1. This CDR3 comprises 14 residues. J was trimmed by 3 bases and V by 5 bases; bases with no gene match: 5. Germline loops: CDR1 SEHNR, CDR2 FQNEAQ (reference sequence). CDR3 protein: CASSLTGGYTEAFF. Here the CDR3 DNA reads TGTGCCAGCAGCCTAACAGGGGGGTACACTGAAGCTTTCTTT. The entire variable domain, with the rest obtained from reference TRBV7-9 and TRBJ1-1, is as follows: DTGVSQNPRHKITKRGQNVTFRCDPISEHNRLYWYRQTLGQGPEFLTYFQNEAQLEKSRLLSDRFSAERPKGSFSTLEIQRTEQGDSAMYLCASSLTGGYTEAFFGQGTRLTVV.

The chain joins TRBV5-1 to TRBJ2-2; 12 nucleotides align to TRBD2. After removal of 3 bases from V and 4 bases from J, the junction contained 1 base not matched to a gene. The CDR3 extends over 15 amino acids. The germline CDR1 and CDR2 sequences are SGHRS and YFSETQ. The CDR3 loop reads CASSWGLAGTGELFF. Written as DNA, the CDR3 is TGCGCCAGCAGCTGGGGACTAGCGGGCACCGGGGAGCTGTTTTTT.

The V call is TRBV27, the J call TRBJ2-2; D gene uncertain. The germline CDR1 and CDR2 sequences are MNHEY and SMNVEV (reference sequence). V lost 5 bases to trimming and J lost 4 bases, with 17 bases between them. This CDR3 region has 16 residues. For the CDR3, the DNA is TGTGCCAGCAGTACCCTCGACTGGTTTGGCACCGGGGAGCTGTTTTTT. Its protein product is CASSTLDWFGTGELFF.

This clone was counted only a few times. This sequence joins TRBV5-1 and TRBJ1-1, with 9 bases matching TRBD1. The CDR3 contains 14 residues. V gave up 5 bases and J gave up 5 bases; unmatched junction bases: 7. Looked up from germline, CDR1 is SGHRS and CDR2 is YFSETQ. The CDR3 here is CASRTQGARTEAFF. DNA for the CDR3: TGCGCCAGCAGGACACAGGGGGCGCGGACTGAAGCTTTCTTT. Variable domain in full (rest from reference TRBV5-1 and TRBJ1-1): KAGVTQTPRYLIKTRGQQVTLSCSPISGHRSVSWYQQTPGQGLQFLFEYFSETQRNKGNFPGRFSGRQFSNSRSEMNVSTLELGDSALYLCASRTQGARTEAFFGQGTRLTVV.

The gene calls are TRBV5-1 and TRBJ1-1; the match to TRBD1 covers 7 bases. V was clipped by 3 bases and J by 5 bases; unmatched bases: 4. Germline loops: CDR1 SGHRS, CDR2 YFSETQ. The CDR3 spans 13 residues. The CDR3 here is CASSSDRATEAFF. DNA for the CDR3: TGCGCCAGCAGCTCAGACAGGGCGACTGAAGCTTTCTTT.

The chain recombines TRBV28 with TRBJ2-7; D not resolved. Germline CDR1 MDHEN, CDR2 SYDVKM. The CDR3 has 12 residues. Trimming removed 1 base from V and 3 bases from J, with 4 bases in between. CDR3 in amino acids: CASSLSFYEQYF. In DNA form, the CDR3 reads TGTGCCAGCAGTTTATCCTTCTACGAGCAGTACTTC.

This sequence joins TRBV11-1 and TRBJ2-2, with 7 bases lining up with TRBD1. Germline trimming cut 3 bases from V and 3 bases from J; bases unmatched to any gene: 4. The germline CDR1 and CDR2 sequences are SGHAT and FQDESV (reference sequence). The CDR3 consists of 15 residues. The CDR3 DNA reads as TGTGCCAGCAGCTTGAGGGGGCAGGACACCGGGGAGCTGTTTTTT. This encodes CASSLRGQDTGELFF. Using reference TRBV11-1 and TRBJ2-2 for the parts outside the CDR3, the full variable domain is EAEVAQSPRYKITEKSQAVAFWCDPISGHATLYWYRQILGQGPELLVQFQDESVVDDSQLPKDRFSAERLKGVDSTLKIQPAELGDSAMYLCASSLRGQDTGELFFGEGSRLTVL.

V and J are TRBV6-1 and TRBJ2-5, with D perhaps matching TRBD2 (7 bases). The CDR3 runs 15 residues. CDR1 is MNHNS and CDR2 is SASEGT in the germline V gene. The germline V and J ends were trimmed by 7 bases and 5 bases, with 20 bases remaining between them. CDR3 nucleotides: TGTGCCAGCACCGCTGAGGGGGGGGGCTGGGAGACCCAGTACTTC. It is translated as CASTAEGGGWETQYF.

The J gene is TRBJ1-2, the V gene TRBV4-2; D ambiguous. V lost 0 bases to trimming and J lost 3 bases, with 11 bases between them. The CDR3 is made up of 15 amino acids. Per germline, CDR1 LGHNA and CDR2 YNFKEQ. CDR3 coding DNA: TGTGCCAGCAGCCAAGAAAAGAACACGCACTATGGCTACACCTTC. Encoded protein: CASSQEKNTHYGYTF.

This sequence joins TRBV4-1 and TRBJ1-5, with D possibly TRBD1 on 5 matching bases. Between the trimmed V and J ends, which lost 1 base and 7 bases, there was a span of 17 bases. Germline lookup yields CDR1 MGHRA and CDR2 YSYEKL. This CDR3 spans 16 amino acids. Here the CDR3 reads CASSQGAGGVGQPQHF. The CDR3 nucleotides are TGCGCCAGCAGCCAAGGGGCCGGGGGGGTGGGGCAGCCCCAGCATTTT.

This sequence joins TRBV5-1 and TRBJ2-7; no firm D call. The CDR3 spans 13 residues. V shed 0 bases and J shed 7 bases, with 11 bases lying between them. In germline, CDR1 is SGHRS, CDR2 YFSETQ. CDR3 sequence reads: CASSLGSSKEQYF. The CDR3 DNA follows: TGCGCCAGCAGCTTGGGTAGTAGCAAGGAGCAGTACTTC.